A selection of T cell receptor beta chains follows, all from one sample in a study of shared clonotypes between healthy human individuals. The table came from immunoSEQ multiplex PCR; TCRdb's copy has only in-frame clones and leaves some out. The sample holds around 450,000 clones; roughly 77% are singletons and the top ten take less than 15%. The sample consisted of PBMCs. The receptors originated from a woman aged 40-49 years in good health. Some clones in this sample may be carry-over from other donors' samples. Both conserved end residues are part of each CDR3. The size field is filled for only some rows; it gives once, few, many or a size class.

v_gene	abundance	len	j_gene	CDR3aa
TRBV2	-	14	TRBJ2-3	CASSGTGSPDTQYF
TRBV11-2	-	13	TRBJ2-7	CASSRTGTYEQYF
TRBV12-2	-	16	TRBJ1-5	CASRPKRSLCNQPQHF
TRBV9	-	15	TRBJ2-3	CASSGGDLGTDTQYF
TRBV4-2	-	16	TRBJ2-3	CASSQVLAGGPYTQYF
TRBV7-9	-	19	-	CAGSLAVRTGGPGSYEQYF
TRBV6-1	few	12	TRBJ1-4	CASSDLRGRLFF
TRBV10-3	few	15	TRBJ2-7	CAISESGGMSYEQYF
TRBV29-1	-	12	TRBJ1-2	CSVEDSGRGYTF
TRBV30	few	14	TRBJ1-5	CAWSVGGGNQPQHF
TRBV18	-	15	TRBJ2-2	CASSRTNSFTGELFF
TRBV28	-	12	TRBJ2-3	CASSQPGDTQYF
TRBV7-2	-	18	TRBJ1-5	CASSPGTGGFRSNQPQHF
TRBV11-1	-	16	TRBJ2-5	CASSRRGGRYQETQYF
TRBV29-1	many	8	TRBJ1-1	CSASEAFF
TRBV7-2	-	15	TRBJ1-1	CASSPGDRENTEAFF
TRBV30	-	15	TRBJ1-1	CAWSVPTIMNTEAFF
TRBV11-2	-	14	TRBJ2-7	CASSSSGFPYEQYF
TRBV7-7	-	14	TRBJ2-7	CASSLGSGNYEQYF
TRBV2	-	14	TRBJ2-2	CASRNGQPFGELFF
TRBV5-1	once	14	TRBJ2-5	CASSLQGFQETQYF
TRBV6-5	-	15	TRBJ1-6	CASSYAGQANSPLHF
TRBV18	-	15	TRBJ2-1	CASSPNRGRRDEQFF